This T cell receptor (beta chain) was profiled in a study of T-cell reconstitution after alpha-beta-depleted transplantation in children. Study results and limitations: One year post-transplant, T-cell counts and diversity were largely derived from T cells produced anew. Surviving recipient T cells and thymic progenitors accounted for the high day-60 TCRbeta diversity observed in some patients. About two months after transplant, alpha-beta T cells reportedly came from several hundred expanded graft clones.

This clonotype was seen repeatedly, ten times or more. As yet, its antigen is unknown. The authors prepared the TCRbeta library with unique molecular identifiers. TCRdb re-analysed the PCR reads in MiXCR, keeping a single row per CDR3 protein. The sample carries 220,000 or so distinct CDR3 sequences, 7.5% to 9.5% recorded once. CDR3 length: 16 residues. Trimming removed 4 bases from V and 5 bases from J; junction bases left unmatched: 12. Germline-derived CDR1 and CDR2 are SGHRS and YFSETQ. The rearrangement joins TRBV5-1 to TRBJ2-5; 9 nucleotides agree with TRBD1. Sequencing used PBMCs, mostly from graft donor cells, obtained 180 days after TCRalphabeta/CD19-depleted stem cell transplant. This TCR came from a male patient between 10 and 17 years old who had a stem cell transplant for acute lymphoblastic leukemia, so the T cells may come from the graft donor. The chain's CDR3 is CASSGWAGTGYETQYF. In DNA, the CDR3 is TGCGCCAGCAGCGGATGGGCCGGGACAGGGTATGAGACCCAGTACTTC.